This T cell receptor beta chain was documented in a study of cytomegalovirus exposure and HLA in healthy donors. Trimming stripped 0 bases from V and 4 bases from J, with 16 bases between. CDR1 is LGHNA and CDR2 is YSLEER in the germline V gene. This CDR3 spans 17 amino acids. Notes on the study in general: Three chains linked to CMV were shown in vitro to be specific for CMV antigens. A later analysis found first-cohort TCR clusters tended to co-occur in the roughly 120 validation repertoires.

In the case of this clone: Its target is not known.

The repertoire was sequenced with immunoSEQ multiplex PCR; TCRdb's copy has only in-frame clones and lacks some. The sample lists 200,000 to 250,000 clones; around four fifths were seen once. V usage is TRBV4-3 and J usage is TRBJ1-3; TRBD1 might be the D (6 bases). The receptor comes from a woman aged 25 to 45 in good health and CMV-seropositive. Sequencing was done on a sample of PBMCs. The CDR3 protein is CASSQDQDRLKGNTIYF. CDR3 DNA sequence: TGCGCCAGCAGCCAAGATCAAGACAGGTTGAAAGGAAACACCATATATTTT.